The 13 T cell receptor beta chains below all came from one sample that was sequenced in a study of Ad26.COV2.S vaccination and SARS-CoV-2 variants. Treatment specified: roughly 18 received Ad26.COV2.S at low or high dose, single or two shots; roughly five received placebo; per-sample allocation not given. At day 63 after the first vaccine or placebo injection, samples were drawn. Sequencing used immunoSEQ multiplex PCR; TCRdb keeps in-frame clones, though not all of them. The sample lists some 300,000 clones, 70% to 90% occurring once. Sequencing was performed on peripheral blood, taken in a trial of Ad26.COV2.S vaccine versus placebo. Source of these receptors: a person between 18 and 59 years old who received the Ad26.COV2.S COVID-19 vaccine or a placebo.

The chain couples TRBV7-2 to TRBJ2-1; TRBD1 or TRBD2 may be the D gene (5 bases each). CDR3 length equals 15 residues. The germline V and J ends were trimmed by 5 bases and 0 bases, with 11 bases remaining between them. Germline values: CDR1 SGHTA, CDR2 FQGNSA. The CDR3 nucleotides are TGTGCCAGCAGCCAACCCGGGGCCTCCTACAATGAGCAGTTCTTC. Protein sequence: CASSQPGASYNEQFF.

This sequence joins TRBV5-1 and TRBJ1-1; 9 bases agree with TRBD1. This CDR3 spans 16 amino acids. Per the germline V gene, CDR1 is SGHRS and CDR2 is YFSETQ. V was pared by 4 bases and J by 7 bases, with 14 bases of the junction left unmatched. The CDR3 sequence is CASSSTPGQGYREAFF. The CDR3 region has the DNA TGCGCCAGCAGCAGTACTCCGGGACAGGGATACCGTGAAGCTTTCTTT.

This clone was counted only a few times. The CDR3 is CASSQALSSYEQYF. The CDR3, as DNA: TGCGCCAGCAGCCAGGCTCTTAGCTCCTACGAGCAGTACTTC. V usage is TRBV5-1 and J usage is TRBJ2-7; no clear D. Germline assignment: CDR1 SGHRS and CDR2 YFSETQ. V lost 4 bases and J 0 bases, leaving 11 bases between the germline ends. The CDR3 extends over 14 amino acids.

The chain has TRBV19 and TRBJ2-5; 10 nucleotides align to TRBD2. Unmatched junction bases numbered 15, after V lost 3 bases and J lost 5 bases. The CDR3 runs 18 residues. Germline CDR1 and CDR2: LNHDA and SQIVND (reference sequence). DNA of the CDR3: TGTGCCAGTAGTATCGGTCGGATAGCGGGGGGCCGGGGGGAGACCCAGTACTTC. This encodes CASSIGRIAGGRGETQYF.

Notes on this clone: The junction and the germline gene differ at one end; a read error may be behind it. The chain recombines TRBV7-7 with TRBJ2-7; D possibly corresponds to TRBD2 (6 bases). The CDR3 loop spans 15 amino acids. Germline CDR1 SSHAT, CDR2 FNYEAQ (reference sequence). The DNA of the CDR3 is TGTGCTAGCAGCCCGGGTCCTGGAGGGGAATACGAGCAGTACTTC. Its protein product is CASSPGPGGEYEQYF.

The rearrangement joins TRBV12-3 or TRBV12-4 to TRBJ2-5; D tentatively reads TRBD1 or TRBD2 (5 bases each). The CDR3 contains 13 residues. V dropped 6 bases and J dropped 3 bases, with 11 bases sitting between them. CDR3 coding DNA: TGTGCCAGCAGGGAGGTGGGGGAAGAGACCCAGTACTTC. Its translation: CASREVGEETQYF.

The chain links TRBV9 to TRBJ2-4; TRBD1 might be the D (5 bases). Germline V gives CDR1 SGDLS, CDR2 YYNGEE. This CDR3 contains 16 residues. V was cut by 0 bases and J by 2 bases, with 12 bases left in between. The CDR3 DNA reads as TGTGCCAGCAGCGTAGCTCCCCAGGGAACCAAAAACATTCAGTACTTC. Protein: CASSVAPQGTKNIQYF.

V gene TRBV2 combines with J gene TRBJ2-3; D gene ambiguous. The CDR3 has 14 residues. The germline V gene has CDR1 SNHLY and CDR2 FYNNEI. Trimming took off 3 bases at V and 4 bases at J, with 11 bases between the two ends. The CDR3 coding sequence is TGTGCCAGCAGTGACCGCACCCACGCAGATACGCAGTATTTT. It is translated as CASSDRTHADTQYF.

The rearrangement uses TRBV6-5 and TRBJ2-7; 8 bases are a match to TRBD1. The CDR3 extends over 13 amino acids. Germline loops: CDR1 MNHEY, CDR2 SVGAGI. V gave up 2 bases and J gave up 7 bases; unmatched junction bases: 4. This CDR3 is CASSYQGAREQYF. The CDR3 DNA reads TGTGCCAGCAGTTACCAGGGGGCGAGGGAGCAGTACTTC.

V and J are TRBV27 and TRBJ2-1; D remains ambiguous. The CDR3 has 13 amino acids. Per germline, CDR1 MNHEY and CDR2 SMNVEV (reference sequence). The ends were cut back, 2 bases at V and 8 bases at J, with 10 bases in the middle. CDR3 in DNA: TGTGCCAGCAGTTTAATCCCACCACATGAGCAGTTCTTC. The encoded protein is CASSLIPPHEQFF.

This chain connects TRBV6-5 to TRBJ2-6; D unresolved. CDR1 is MNHEY, CDR2 SVGAGI, per germline. CDR3 size: 15 residues. The V end lost 0 bases, the J end lost 4 bases, and 7 bases lay between the germline ends. The CDR3 is CASSYSGPGANVLTF. The DNA of the CDR3 is TGTGCCAGCAGTTACTCAGGGCCCGGGGCCAACGTCCTGACTTTC.

This rearrangement joins TRBV9 to TRBJ1-2; D unclear. CDR3 length equals 13 residues. Trimming took off 7 bases at V and 3 bases at J, with 13 bases between the two ends. Germline values: CDR1 SGDLS, CDR2 YYNGEE. In nucleotides, the CDR3 is TGTGCCAGCGCGACCGACACACACTATGGCTACACCTTC. This gives the protein CASATDTHYGYTF.

The V gene is TRBV2, the J gene TRBJ1-6; D uncertain. V shed 1 base and J shed 13 bases, with 14 bases lying between them. The CDR3 is made up of 14 amino acids. Looked up from germline, CDR1 is SNHLY and CDR2 is FYNNEI. CDR3 sequence: CASSEGRVLGPLHF. CDR3 in DNA: TGTGCCAGCAGTGAAGGTCGGGTTTTAGGCCCCCTCCACTTT.